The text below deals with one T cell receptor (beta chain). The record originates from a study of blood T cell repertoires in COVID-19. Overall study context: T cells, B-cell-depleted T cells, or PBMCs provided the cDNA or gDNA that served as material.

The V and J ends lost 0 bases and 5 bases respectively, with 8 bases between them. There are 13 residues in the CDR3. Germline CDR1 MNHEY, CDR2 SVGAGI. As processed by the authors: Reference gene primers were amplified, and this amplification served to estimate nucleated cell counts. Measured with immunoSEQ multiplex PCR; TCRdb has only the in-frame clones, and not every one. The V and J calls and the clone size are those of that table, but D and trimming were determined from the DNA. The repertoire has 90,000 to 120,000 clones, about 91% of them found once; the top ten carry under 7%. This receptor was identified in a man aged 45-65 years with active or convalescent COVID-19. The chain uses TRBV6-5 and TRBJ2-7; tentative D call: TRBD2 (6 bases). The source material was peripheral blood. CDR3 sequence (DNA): TGTGCCAGCAGTTACTCGCGGGGCCACGAGCAGTACTTC. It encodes CASSYSRGHEQYF.